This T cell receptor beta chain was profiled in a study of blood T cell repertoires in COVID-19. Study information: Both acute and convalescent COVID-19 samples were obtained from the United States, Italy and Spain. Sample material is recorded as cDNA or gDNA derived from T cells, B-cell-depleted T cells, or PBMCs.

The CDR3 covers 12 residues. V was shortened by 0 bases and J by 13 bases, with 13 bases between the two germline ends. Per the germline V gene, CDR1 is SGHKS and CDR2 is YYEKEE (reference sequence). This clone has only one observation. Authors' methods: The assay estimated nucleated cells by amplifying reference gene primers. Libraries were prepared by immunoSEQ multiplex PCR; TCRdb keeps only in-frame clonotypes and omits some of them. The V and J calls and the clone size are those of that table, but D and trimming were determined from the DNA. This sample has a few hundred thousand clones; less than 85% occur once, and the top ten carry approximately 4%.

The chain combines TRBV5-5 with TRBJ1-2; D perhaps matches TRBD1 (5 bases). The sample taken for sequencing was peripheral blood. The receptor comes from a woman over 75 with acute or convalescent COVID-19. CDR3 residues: CASSLASGGSTF. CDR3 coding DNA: TGTGCCAGCAGCTTGGCCAGTGGGGGGTCCACCTTC.